This is a list of T cell receptor beta chains from one sample in a study of spatial heterogeneity in lung cancer. TCRdb ran MiXCR on the 5' RACE reads and lists one entry per CDR3 protein. The sample holds 10,000 to 15,000 distinct CDR3 sequences, 3.5% to 4% seen once. Sequenced material: PBMCs, taken at surgery. The source of these receptors is a male donor with early-stage non-small cell lung cancer. Both conserved end residues are trimmed from each CDR3. Only part of the rows carry a size: once, few, many, or a class if the clone is expanded.

>few|TRBV6-1|TRBJ1-3
ASSEAGQENTIY
>many|TRBV7-9|TRBJ2-5
ASSPAGRTQY
>medium-sized|TRBV28|TRBJ2-5
ASSSQETQY
>many|TRBV11-2|TRBJ2-3
ASSVVGRTRGTDTQY
>many|TRBV28|TRBJ2-2
ASSPGRTGELF
>many|TRBV7-2|TRBJ2-7
ASSLRRQVYEQY
>many|TRBV19|TRBJ1-2
ASSIDSYYGYT
>many|TRBV9|TRBJ2-7
ASSPSPSSYEQY
>-|TRBV12-3/TRBV12-4|TRBJ2-7
ASSLGHAAYEQY
>many|TRBV5-1|TRBJ2-4
ASSLGTGGDKNIQY
>many|TRBV6-5|TRBJ2-1
ASSRGLAGINEQF
>many|TRBV11-2|TRBJ2-7
ASSLAGVMRGEQY
>many|TRBV5-1|TRBJ2-3
ASSLGPRSTDTQY
>many|TRBV9|TRBJ2-1
ASNGGGSYNEQF
>large|TRBV28|TRBJ2-3
ACHGGTTDTQY
>many|TRBV28|TRBJ2-6
ASSLGGRVGAGANVLT
>many|TRBV15|TRBJ2-3
ATSSTIRDTRGDTQY
>many|TRBV6-2/TRBV6-3|TRBJ2-5
ASSTLAGGLETQY
>many|TRBV6-2/TRBV6-3|TRBJ1-1
ASSYRGDLNTEAF
>few|TRBV5-4|TRBJ1-2
ASSPGQGDYGYT
>many|TRBV28|TRBJ1-2
ASSNPGQGAYGYT
>many|TRBV6-6|TRBJ2-7
ASSPPTVYEQY
>few|TRBV2|TRBJ2-2
ASSEAENTGELF
>many|TRBV7-9|TRBJ2-7
ASSLDAGGYYEQY
>many|TRBV27|TRBJ2-2
ASSSYRGTPGELF
>many|TRBV11-2|TRBJ2-7
ASSLEPAGLAEQY
>many|TRBV4-2|TRBJ2-1
ASSQARLTSDNEQF
>-|TRBV29-1|TRBJ2-3
SVEGLVDTQY
>many|TRBV5-1|TRBJ1-6
ASSPGTATSPLH
>many|TRBV5-1|TRBJ1-1
ASSPYGQTEAF
>many|TRBV18|TRBJ1-5
ASSPAMDQPQH
>many|TRBV20-1|TRBJ2-7
SARQDRGLLDEQY
>many|TRBV27|TRBJ2-5
ASSTRQGEETQY
>many|TRBV6-2/TRBV6-3|TRBJ2-1
ASSYSFEQF
>many|TRBV19|TRBJ2-1
ASSIVSSYNEQF
>many|TRBV18|TRBJ2-4
ASSPGAKNIQY
>many|TRBV5-1|TRBJ1-6
ASSLQGMGSPLH
>many|TRBV20-1|TRBJ1-2
SARDRSNYGYT
>many|TRBV12-3/TRBV12-4|TRBJ2-1
ASSPRPRDEQF
>many|TRBV12-3/TRBV12-4|TRBJ2-3
ASSLGGTQY
>many|TRBV10-2|TRBJ2-7
ASSGTGANEQY
>-|TRBV20-1|TRBJ2-2
SALGGFRTRELF
>many|TRBV7-9|TRBJ1-5
ASSLVQEPQH
>many|TRBV20-1|TRBJ1-5
SATRQANQPQH
>many|TRBV23-1|TRBJ2-5
ASSQRPAGKTHPYQETQY
>many|TRBV20-1|TRBJ2-1
SALAETGNEQF
>-|TRBV9|TRBJ2-2
ASSPFEGSNTGELF
>many|TRBV6-2/TRBV6-3|TRBJ2-1
ASGLFGGAYNEQF
>many|TRBV20-1|TRBJ2-1
SARAFLASWGEQF
>many|TRBV20-1|TRBJ2-1
SARESWESYNEQF
>many|TRBV5-1|TRBJ2-2
ASSGRTGADGELF
>many|TRBV6-6|TRBJ2-5
ASTTDGREETQY
>many|TRBV27|TRBJ2-3
ASSLKLDTQY
>many|TRBV4-3|TRBJ1-3
ASSQDLGPAHTIY
>many|TRBV29-1|TRBJ1-1
SVEDRGLTEAF